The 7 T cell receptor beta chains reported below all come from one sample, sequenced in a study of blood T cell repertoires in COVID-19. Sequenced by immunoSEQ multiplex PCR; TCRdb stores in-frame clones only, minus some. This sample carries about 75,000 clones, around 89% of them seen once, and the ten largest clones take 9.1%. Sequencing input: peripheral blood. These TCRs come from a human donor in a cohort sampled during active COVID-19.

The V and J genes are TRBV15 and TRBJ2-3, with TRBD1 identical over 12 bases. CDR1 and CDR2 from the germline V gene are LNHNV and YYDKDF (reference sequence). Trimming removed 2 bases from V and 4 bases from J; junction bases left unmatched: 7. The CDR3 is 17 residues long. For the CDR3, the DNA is TGTGCCACCAGCAGACCAGGGACAGGGGGCATGGCAGATACGCAGTATTTT. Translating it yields CATSRPGTGGMADTQYF.

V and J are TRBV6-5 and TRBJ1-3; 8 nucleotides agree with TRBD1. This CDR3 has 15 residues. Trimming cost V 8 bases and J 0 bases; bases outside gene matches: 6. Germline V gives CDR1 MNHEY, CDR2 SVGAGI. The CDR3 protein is CASVGQVISGNTIYF. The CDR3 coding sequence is TGTGCCAGCGTGGGACAGGTGATCTCTGGAAACACCATATATTTT.

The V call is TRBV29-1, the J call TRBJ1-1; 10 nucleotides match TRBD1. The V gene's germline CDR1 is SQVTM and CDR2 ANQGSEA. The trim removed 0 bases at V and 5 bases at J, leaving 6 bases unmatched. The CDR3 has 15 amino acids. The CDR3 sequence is CSVEERQGAWTEAFF. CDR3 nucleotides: TGCAGCGTTGAAGAAAGACAGGGGGCTTGGACTGAAGCTTTCTTT.

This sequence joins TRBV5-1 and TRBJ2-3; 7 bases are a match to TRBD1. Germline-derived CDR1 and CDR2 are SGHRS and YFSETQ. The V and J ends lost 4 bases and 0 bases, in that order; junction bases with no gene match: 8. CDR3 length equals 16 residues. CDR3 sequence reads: CASSKGQPSSTDTQYF. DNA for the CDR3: TGCGCCAGCAGCAAGGGACAGCCCTCTAGCACAGATACGCAGTATTTT. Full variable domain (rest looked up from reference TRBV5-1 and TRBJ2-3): KAGVTQTPRYLIKTRGQQVTLSCSPISGHRSVSWYQQTPGQGLQFLFEYFSETQRNKGNFPGRFSGRQFSNSRSEMNVSTLELGDSALYLCASSKGQPSSTDTQYFGPGTRLTVL.

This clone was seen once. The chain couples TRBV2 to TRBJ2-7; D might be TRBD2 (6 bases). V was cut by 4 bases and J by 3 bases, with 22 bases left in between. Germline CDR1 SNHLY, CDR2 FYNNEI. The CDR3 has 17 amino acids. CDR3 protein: CASSVTPGLRSGYEQYF. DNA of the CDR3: TGTGCCAGCAGTGTGACCCCGGGACTCCGGTCAGGCTACGAGCAGTACTTC.

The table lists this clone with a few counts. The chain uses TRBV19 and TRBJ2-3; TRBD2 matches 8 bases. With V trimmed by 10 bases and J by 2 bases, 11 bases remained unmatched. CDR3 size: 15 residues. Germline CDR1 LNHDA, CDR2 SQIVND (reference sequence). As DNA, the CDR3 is TGTGCCACTACGCCCCGGGGGGGGGTCACAGATACGCAGTATTTT. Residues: CATTPRGGVTDTQYF. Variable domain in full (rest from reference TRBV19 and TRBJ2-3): DGGITQSPKYLFRKEGQNVTLSCEQNLNHDAMYWYRQDPGQGLRLIYYSQIVNDFQKGDIAEGYSVSREKKESFPLTVTSAQKNPTAFYLCATTPRGGVTDTQYFGPGTRLTVL.

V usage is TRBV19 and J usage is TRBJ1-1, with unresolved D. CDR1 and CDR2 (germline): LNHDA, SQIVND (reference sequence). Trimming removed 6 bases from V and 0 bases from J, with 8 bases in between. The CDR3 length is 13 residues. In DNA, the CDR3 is TGTGCCAGTAGGGGCATCCTGAACACTGAAGCTTTCTTT. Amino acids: CASRGILNTEAFF.